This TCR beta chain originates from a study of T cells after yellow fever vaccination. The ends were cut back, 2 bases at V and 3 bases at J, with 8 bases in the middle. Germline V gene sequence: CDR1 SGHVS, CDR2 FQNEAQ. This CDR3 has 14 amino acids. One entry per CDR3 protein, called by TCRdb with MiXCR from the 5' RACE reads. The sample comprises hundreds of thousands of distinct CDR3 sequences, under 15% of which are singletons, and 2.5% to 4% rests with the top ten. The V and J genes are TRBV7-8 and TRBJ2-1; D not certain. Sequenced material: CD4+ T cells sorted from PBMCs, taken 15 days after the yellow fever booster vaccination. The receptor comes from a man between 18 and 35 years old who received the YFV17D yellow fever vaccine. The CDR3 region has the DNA TGTGCCAGCAGCTTAATGGACGTCTACAATGAGCAGTTCTTC. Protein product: CASSLMDVYNEQFF.